A single sample gave rise to the 21 T cell receptor beta chains below, sequenced in a study of T cell responses to AZD1222 COVID-19 vaccine. Produced via immunoSEQ multiplex PCR; TCRdb's table is partial and in-frame only. Here the sample spans roughly 150,000 clones, around nine tenths being singletons. Sample: peripheral blood, taken 28 days after the second AZD1222 dose. Receptors originate from an adult who received the AZD1222 COVID-19 vaccine.

A few counts support this clone. The genes are TRBV6-5 and TRBJ2-2; the D is unclear. The CDR3 covers 15 residues. CDR1 and CDR2 from the germline V gene are MNHEY and SVGAGI. The germline V and J ends were trimmed by 2 bases and 3 bases, with 10 bases remaining between them. CDR3 nucleotides: TGTGCCAGCAGTTACGAGCCCGGCCACACCGGGGAGCTGTTTTTT. It specifies CASSYEPGHTGELFF.

The chain links TRBV18 to TRBJ1-2; possible D gene TRBD1, 6 bases. Germline lookup yields CDR1 KGHSH and CDR2 LQKENI. The CDR3 totals 15 residues. V lost 2 bases and J 3 bases, leaving 13 bases between the germline ends. The CDR3 here is CASSPLGGADYGYTF. The CDR3 DNA follows: TGTGCCAGCTCACCATTGGGGGGCGCGGACTATGGCTACACCTTC.

The chain carries TRBV29-1 and TRBJ1-1, with no clear D. The CDR3 is 14 amino acids. Germline V CDR1 and CDR2: SQVTM, ANQGSEA. Trimming removed 4 bases at V and 1 base at J, with 13 bases between. The CDR3 DNA sequence: TGCAGCGTTGTAGGGAGCTTCAGGAACACTGAAGCTTTCTTT. Protein: CSVVGSFRNTEAFF. Together with reference TRBV29-1 and TRBJ1-1, the CDR3 gives the full variable domain: SAVISQKPSRDICQRGTSLTIQCQVDSQVTMMFWYRQQPGQSLTLIATANQGSEATYESGFVIDKFPISRPNLTFSTLTVSNMSPEDSSIYLCSVVGSFRNTEAFFGQGTRLTVV.

The V and J genes are TRBV19 and TRBJ1-3; no reliable D call. CDR3 length: 15 residues. In germline, CDR1 is LNHDA, CDR2 SQIVND (reference sequence). Trimming shortened V by 8 bases and J by 2 bases, and 16 bases separated the two germline ends. This chain's CDR3 is CASEGRVSPGNTIYF. CDR3 DNA: TGTGCCAGTGAAGGCCGGGTATCTCCTGGAAACACCATATATTTT.

The CDR3 region has the DNA TGTGCCAGCAGCCCAAAAGTGCGGGCGCAGGTAGGCACAGATACGCAGTATTTT. Its protein product is CASSPKVRAQVGTDTQYF. This chain connects TRBV11-2 to TRBJ2-3; D is perhaps TRBD2 (5 bases). V was clipped by 5 bases and J by 1 base, with 22 bases between them. The CDR3 covers 18 residues. Looked up from germline, CDR1 is SGHAT and CDR2 is FQNNGV.

V usage is TRBV11-2 and J usage is TRBJ2-5, with 12 bases fitting TRBD2. V dropped 5 bases and J dropped 3; count of bases not matched to a gene: 13. This CDR3 region has 18 residues. CDR1 SGHAT and CDR2 FQNNGV come from the germline V gene. CDR3 in amino acids: CASSPRPRLAGEKETQYF. In nucleotides, the CDR3 is TGTGCCAGCAGCCCTAGGCCCAGACTAGCGGGGGAAAAAGAGACCCAGTACTTC.

The chain employs TRBV18 and TRBJ1-2; D remains unclear. This CDR3 has 13 amino acids. CDR1 KGHSH and CDR2 LQKENI come from the germline V gene. V dropped 2 bases and J dropped 5 bases, with 9 bases sitting between them. The DNA of the CDR3 is TGTGCCAGCTCACCAAGGGCAGATTATGGCTACACCTTC. Its protein is CASSPRADYGYTF.

The chain uses TRBV12-3 or TRBV12-4 and TRBJ2-7, with D uncertain. Trimming took off 3 bases at V and 2 bases at J, with 5 bases between the two ends. This CDR3 comprises 12 residues. CDR3 coding DNA: TGTGCCAGCAGTTTGAAGACCTACGAGCAGTACTTC. Protein product: CASSLKTYEQYF.

V usage is TRBV19 and J usage is TRBJ2-2; 7 bases map to TRBD2. The CDR3 contains 14 residues. Germline V gives CDR1 LNHDA, CDR2 SQIVND (reference sequence). V lost 6 bases to trimming and J lost 7 bases; unmatched junction nucleotides: 8. The CDR3 DNA sequence: TGTGCCAGTAGGCGAACTAGCGCGGGCGGGGAGCTGTTTTTT. It is translated as CASRRTSAGGELFF.

This chain links TRBV7-6 with TRBJ2-5, with 11 bases aligning to TRBD2. CDR3 size: 19 residues. V shed 3 bases, J shed 1 base, and the junction held 13 bases outside the gene matches. From germline, CDR1 is SGHVS and CDR2 FNYEAQ. CDR3: CASSFPVDSGGAPQETQYF. The CDR3 nucleotides read TGTGCCAGCAGCTTCCCCGTCGATAGCGGGGGGGCCCCCCAAGAGACCCAGTACTTC.

The gene calls are TRBV10-2 and TRBJ1-5, with D perhaps TRBD1 (5 bases). This CDR3 is 16 amino acids long. The germline V gene encodes CDR1 WSHSY and CDR2 SAAADI. Trimming took off 3 bases at V and 1 base at J, with 13 bases between the two ends. CDR3 sequence: CASSESQGGSNQPQHF. The CDR3 DNA follows: TGCGCCAGCAGTGAATCTCAGGGTGGGAGCAATCAGCCCCAGCATTTT.

The chain has TRBV7-6 and TRBJ2-2; D remains unclear. The CDR3 has 17 residues. Germline V lookup: CDR1 SGHVS, CDR2 FNYEAQ. The V end lost 2 bases, the J end lost 1 base, and 14 bases lay between the germline ends. CDR3 bases: TGTGCCAGCAGCTTACTCGACGGCGGACGGAACACCGGGGAGCTGTTTTTT. It encodes CASSLLDGGRNTGELFF.

The chain is built from TRBV5-4 and TRBJ2-7; 9 bases fit TRBD2. The V segment lost 1 base and the J segment 2 bases; nucleotides outside the gene matches: 4. This CDR3 comprises 15 residues. The V gene's germline CDR1 is SGHNT and CDR2 YYREEE (reference sequence). The CDR3 protein is CASSLMRGGTYEQYF. The CDR3 DNA follows: TGTGCCAGCAGCTTGATGCGGGGGGGCACCTACGAGCAGTACTTC.

The CDR3: CASSLRLSGELFF. The CDR3 DNA reads as TGTGCCAGCAGCTTACGCCTTTCCGGGGAGCTGTTTTTT. The chain combines TRBV7-8 with TRBJ2-2, with no clear D. In germline, CDR1 is SGHVS, CDR2 FQNEAQ. The CDR3 totals 13 residues. The V and J ends lost 2 bases and 6 bases respectively, with 7 bases between them.

The chain carries TRBV29-1 and TRBJ2-1, with D tentatively TRBD2 (6 bases). Germline CDR1 and CDR2: SQVTM and ANQGSEA. This CDR3 comprises 14 residues. Trimming removed 7 bases from V and 3 bases from J, with 16 bases in between. For the CDR3, the DNA is TGCAGCGCATTCCCGGGACTTAGCTACAATGAGCAGTTCTTC. Translated, it gives CSAFPGLSYNEQFF.

This chain joins TRBV14 and TRBJ1-3, with D hard to call. Germline V gene sequence: CDR1 SGHDN, CDR2 FVKESK. The CDR3 length is 15 residues. V was pared by 1 base and J by 9 bases, with 16 bases between. The DNA for the CDR3 is TGTGCCAGCAGCCAAGCAATTTGGTTGGGTGGCACCATATATTTT. Translation gives CASSQAIWLGGTIYF.

The genes are TRBV4-3 and TRBJ1-2; D might be TRBD1 (6 bases). The germline V gene has CDR1 LGHNA and CDR2 YSLEER. The ends were cut back, 0 bases at V and 7 bases at J, with 12 bases in the middle. The CDR3 is 14 amino acids. CDR3 in amino acids: CASSQDWGGPGYTF. The CDR3 DNA reads as TGCGCCAGCAGCCAAGATTGGGGGGGCCCTGGCTACACCTTC.

The rearrangement joins TRBV20-1 to TRBJ1-3; 7 bases agree with TRBD1. The germline gives CDR1 DFQATT, CDR2 SNEGSKA (reference sequence). J lost 0 bases, V lost 5 bases, and 13 bases had no gene match. The CDR3 is made up of 17 amino acids. The CDR3 DNA follows: TGCAGTGCTGGTGGGTTCGGGGACAGAAACTCTGGAAACACCATATATTTT. Translation: CSAGGFGDRNSGNTIYF.

This chain links TRBV5-1 with TRBJ1-1; no clear D. Per the germline V gene, CDR1 is SGHRS and CDR2 is YFSETQ. Trimming took off 5 bases at V and 1 base at J, with 12 bases between the two ends. The CDR3 contains 14 residues. CDR3 loop: CASSQDPQNTEAFF. In DNA, the CDR3 is TGCGCCAGCAGTCAGGACCCCCAGAACACTGAAGCTTTCTTT.

This CDR3 is CASRTPLVSNQPQHF. In DNA form, the CDR3 reads TGTGCCAGCAGGACCCCTCTGGTTAGCAATCAGCCCCAGCATTTT. The V and J genes are TRBV6-5 and TRBJ1-5, with D hard to call. This CDR3 has 15 residues. Between the trimmed V and J ends, which lost 6 bases and 0 bases, there was a span of 12 bases. The germline V gene encodes CDR1 MNHEY and CDR2 SVGAGI.

This clone has a handful of counts. This chain uses TRBV4-1 with TRBJ1-2; D unresolved. The CDR3 extends over 13 amino acids. Deletions cut 1 base from V and 4 bases from J, with 7 bases between. Germline V gene data show CDR1 as MGHRA and CDR2 as YSYEKL. Here the CDR3 reads CASSQGIIYGYTF. For the CDR3, the DNA is TGCGCCAGCAGCCAAGGGATAATCTATGGCTACACCTTC.